Listed below are T cell receptor beta chains from one sample, sequenced in a study of T-cell memory formation after mild COVID-19. Each CDR3 protein is one row after TCRdb ran MiXCR on the 5' RACE reads. The data contain about 200,000 distinct CDR3 sequences, around 9.1% of them singletons. The material sequenced was PBMCs or a T cell subset sorted from them (not recorded which). These receptors came from a man aged 18 to 35 who had mild COVID-19 (a few samples of this study predate the infection). Cell type and time point are not known. The CDR3 runs from the conserved cysteine through the conserved F or W. The order of the fields is V gene, D gene, clone size, J gene, CDR3 DNA, CDR3 protein. A D gene is named only where the DNA matches it firmly. Clone sizes are given selectively: once, few, many, or a class where the clone is expanded.

>TRBV2|TRBD2|few|TRBJ2-3
TGTGCCAGCAGTGTTGGAGCGGGGGTAGATACGCAGTATTTT
CASSVGAGVDTQYF
>TRBV7-2|TRBD1|many|TRBJ1-3
TGTGCCAGCAGCCCTTACACAGGGGGCGCAACAAACACCATATATTTT
CASSPYTGGATNTIYF
>TRBV20-1|TRBD2|-|TRBJ2-7
TGCAGTGCTAGGTACACCCTGGCGGGGGGCCTCTACGAGCAGTACTTC
CSARYTLAGGLYEQYF
>TRBV4-1|-|-|TRBJ2-4
TGCGCCAGCAGCCAACCGACTAGAGGGGTCGGTGGGATTCAGTACTTC
CASSQPTRGVGGIQYF
>TRBV6-6|TRBD1|-|TRBJ1-5
TGTGCCAGCATCGGGACAGGGGGCCCCGAGGAGCCCCAGCATTTT
CASIGTGGPEEPQHF
>TRBV5-6|TRBD1|few|TRBJ1-2
TGTGCCAGCAGCCTAAGACCGACAGGGTGGAACTATGGCTACACCTTC
CASSLRPTGWNYGYTF
>TRBV5-1|TRBD1|-|TRBJ1-1
TGCGCCAGCAGCCCGGGACAGGGGGGCATGAACACTGAAGCTTTCTTT
CASSPGQGGMNTEAFF
>TRBV12-3/TRBV12-4|-|few|TRBJ1-1
TGTGCCAGCAGTTTGCTGGACCTGGGCACTGAAGCTTTCTTT
CASSLLDLGTEAFF
>TRBV5-1|-|-|TRBJ1-1
TGCGCCAGCAGTCCCCCCGTCCCGGGCGGGGCTTTCTTT
CASSPPVPGGAFF
>TRBV9|-|-|TRBJ2-5
TGTGCCAGCAGCGTAGGTAGCAACCAAGAGACCCAGTACTTC
CASSVGSNQETQYF